The clone carrying this T cell receptor beta chain was seen a handful of times. After removal of 1 base from V and 3 bases from J, the junction contained 4 bases not matched to a gene. This CDR3 is built from 15 residues. CDR1 and CDR2 (germline): LGHNA, YSLEER. This sample stems from a study of blood T cell repertoires in COVID-19. On the study more broadly: PBMCs, B-cell-depleted T cells, or T cells were the source of the cDNA or gDNA that made up the material.

The repertoire was sequenced with immunoSEQ multiplex PCR; TCRdb's copy has only in-frame clones and lacks some. Of approximately 140,000 clones listed, over 75% are singletons. The sequencing input was PBMCs or T cells enriched from blood (not recorded which). The TCR was taken from a woman in her thirties with acute COVID-19. The chain has TRBV4-3 and TRBJ2-7; 9 bases are a match to TRBD2. DNA of the CDR3: TGCGCCAGCAGCCAAGTTGATAGCGGGGGCTACGAGCAGTACTTC. Protein product: CASSQVDSGGYEQYF.